This entry features one T cell receptor beta chain sequence. Sequencing was performed with immunoSEQ multiplex PCR; in TCRdb, only in-frame clones are kept and a portion is missing. The sample comprises tens of thousands of clones, roughly 90% of which are singletons, and 18% rests with the top ten. The record originates from a study of blood T cell repertoires in COVID-19. On the study more broadly: The origin of the acute and convalescent COVID-19 samples was the United States, Italy and Spain. The cDNA or gDNA used as material had been derived from T cells, B-cell-depleted T cells, or PBMCs.

Looked up from germline, CDR1 is SGDLS and CDR2 is YYNGEE. The CDR3 covers 16 residues. Trimming shortened V by 3 bases and J by 5 bases, and 17 bases separated the two germline ends. This clonotype was sampled from a human donor in a cohort sampled during active COVID-19. The sample consisted of peripheral blood. The rearrangement uses TRBV9 and TRBJ2-2; D might be TRBD2 (6 bases). The DNA for the CDR3 is TGTGCCAGCAGCGACAGTGGGAGGACGGCGACCGGGGAGCTGTTTTTT. Its translation is CASSDSGRTATGELFF. Full variable domain (remainder filled in from reference TRBV9 and TRBJ2-2): DSGVTQTPKHLITATGQRVTLRCSPRSGDLSVYWYQQSLDQGLQFLIQYYNGEERAKGNILERFSAQQFPDLHSELNLSSLELGDSALYFCASSDSGRTATGELFFGEGSRLTVL.